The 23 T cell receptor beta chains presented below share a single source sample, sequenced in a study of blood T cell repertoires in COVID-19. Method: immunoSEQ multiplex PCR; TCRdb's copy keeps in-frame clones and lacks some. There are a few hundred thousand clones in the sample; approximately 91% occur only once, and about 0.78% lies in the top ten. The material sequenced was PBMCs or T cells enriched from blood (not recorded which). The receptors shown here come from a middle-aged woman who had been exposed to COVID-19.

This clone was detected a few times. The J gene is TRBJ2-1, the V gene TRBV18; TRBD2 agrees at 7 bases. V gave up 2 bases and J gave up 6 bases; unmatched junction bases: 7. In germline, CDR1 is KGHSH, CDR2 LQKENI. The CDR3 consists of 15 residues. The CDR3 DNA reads TGTGCCAGCTCACCAGAGTCGGCGGGAGTCAATGAGCAGTTCTTC. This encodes CASSPESAGVNEQFF.

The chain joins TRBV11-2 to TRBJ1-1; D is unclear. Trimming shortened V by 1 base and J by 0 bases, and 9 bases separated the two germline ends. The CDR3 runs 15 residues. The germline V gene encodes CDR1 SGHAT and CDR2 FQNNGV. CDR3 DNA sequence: TGTGCCAGCAGCTTAGGGCCACACATGAACACTGAAGCTTTCTTT. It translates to CASSLGPHMNTEAFF. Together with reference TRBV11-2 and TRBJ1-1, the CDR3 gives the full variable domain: EAGVAQSPRYKIIEKRQSVAFWCNPISGHATLYWYQQILGQGPKLLIQFQNNGVVDDSQLPKDRFSAERLKGVDSTLKIQPAKLEDSAVYLCASSLGPHMNTEAFFGQGTRLTVV.

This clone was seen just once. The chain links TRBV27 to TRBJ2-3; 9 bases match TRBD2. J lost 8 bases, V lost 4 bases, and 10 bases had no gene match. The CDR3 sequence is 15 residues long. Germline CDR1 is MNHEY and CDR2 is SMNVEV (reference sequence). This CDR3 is CASSSQREAQPTQYF. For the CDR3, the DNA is TGTGCCAGCAGTTCCCAGCGGGAGGCCCAACCTACGCAGTATTTT.

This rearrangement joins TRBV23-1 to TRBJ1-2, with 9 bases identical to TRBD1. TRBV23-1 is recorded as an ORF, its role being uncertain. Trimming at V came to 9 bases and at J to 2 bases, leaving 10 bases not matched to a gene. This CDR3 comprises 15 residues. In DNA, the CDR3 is TGCGCCAGATCCGGGACAGGGATCATAAACTATGGCTACACCTTC. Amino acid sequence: CARSGTGIINYGYTF.

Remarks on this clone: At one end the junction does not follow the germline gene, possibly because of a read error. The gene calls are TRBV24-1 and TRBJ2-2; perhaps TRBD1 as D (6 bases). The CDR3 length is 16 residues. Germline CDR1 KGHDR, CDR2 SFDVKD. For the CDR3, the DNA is TGTGCCGCCAGTGATTTAGGGCACAGGGCGACCGGGGAGCTGTTTTTT. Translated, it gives CAASDLGHRATGELFF.

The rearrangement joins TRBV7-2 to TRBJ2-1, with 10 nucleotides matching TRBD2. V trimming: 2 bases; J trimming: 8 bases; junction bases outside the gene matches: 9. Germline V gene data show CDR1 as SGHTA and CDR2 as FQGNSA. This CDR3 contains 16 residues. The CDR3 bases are TGTGCCAGCAGCTTAAATCGAGCGGGAGGGCCTGATGAGCAGTTCTTC. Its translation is CASSLNRAGGPDEQFF.

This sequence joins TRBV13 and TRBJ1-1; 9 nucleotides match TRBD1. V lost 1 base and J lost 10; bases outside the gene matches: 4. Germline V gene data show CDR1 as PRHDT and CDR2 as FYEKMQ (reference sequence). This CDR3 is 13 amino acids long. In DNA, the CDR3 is TGTGCCAGCAGCTTAGCTTTACAGGGGGCAGCTTTCTTT. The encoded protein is CASSLALQGAAFF.

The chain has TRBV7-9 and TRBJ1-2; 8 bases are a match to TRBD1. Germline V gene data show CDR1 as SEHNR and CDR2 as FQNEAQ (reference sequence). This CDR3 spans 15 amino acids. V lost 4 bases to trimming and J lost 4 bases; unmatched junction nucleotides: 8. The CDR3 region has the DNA TGTGCCAGCAGCTCGGCTGACAGGGGTGGCTATGGCTACACCTTC. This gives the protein CASSSADRGGYGYTF.

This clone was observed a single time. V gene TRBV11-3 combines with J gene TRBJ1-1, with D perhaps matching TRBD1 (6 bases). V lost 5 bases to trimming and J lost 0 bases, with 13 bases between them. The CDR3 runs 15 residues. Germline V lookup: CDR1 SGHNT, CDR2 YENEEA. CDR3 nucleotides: TGTGCCAGCAGCACGACCGGGACATTGAACACTGAAGCTTTCTTT. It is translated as CASSTTGTLNTEAFF.

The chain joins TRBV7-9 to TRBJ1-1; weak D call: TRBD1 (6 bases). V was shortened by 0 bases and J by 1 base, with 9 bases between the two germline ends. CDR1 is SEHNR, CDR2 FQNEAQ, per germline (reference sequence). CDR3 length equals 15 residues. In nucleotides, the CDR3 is TGTGCCAGCAGCTTAGCCGACAGGAGGAACACTGAAGCTTTCTTT. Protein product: CASSLADRRNTEAFF.

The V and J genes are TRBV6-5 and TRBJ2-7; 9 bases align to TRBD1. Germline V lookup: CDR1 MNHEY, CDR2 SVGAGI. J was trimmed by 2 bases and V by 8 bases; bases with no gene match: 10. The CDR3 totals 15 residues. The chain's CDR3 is CASCKPGQGPYEQYF. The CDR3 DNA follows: TGTGCCAGCTGCAAGCCGGGACAGGGTCCCTACGAGCAGTACTTC.

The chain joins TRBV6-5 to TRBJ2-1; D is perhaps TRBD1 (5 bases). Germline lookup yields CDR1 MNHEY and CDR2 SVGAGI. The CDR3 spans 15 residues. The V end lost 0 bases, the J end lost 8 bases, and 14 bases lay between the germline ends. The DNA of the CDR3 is TGTGCCAGCAGTTACTCGATCGTCCAGGGCGATGAGCAGTTCTTC. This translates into CASSYSIVQGDEQFF.

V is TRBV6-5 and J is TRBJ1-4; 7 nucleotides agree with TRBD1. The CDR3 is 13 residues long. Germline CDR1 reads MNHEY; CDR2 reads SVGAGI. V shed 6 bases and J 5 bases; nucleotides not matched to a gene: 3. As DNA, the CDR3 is TGTGCCAGCAGGGGACAGTTGAATGAAAAACTGTTTTTT. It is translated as CASRGQLNEKLFF.

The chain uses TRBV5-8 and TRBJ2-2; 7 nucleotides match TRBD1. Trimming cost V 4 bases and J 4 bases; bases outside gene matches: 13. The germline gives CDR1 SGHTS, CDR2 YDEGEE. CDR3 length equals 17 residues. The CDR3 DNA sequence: TGTGCCAGCAGCCCGGGGAAGGGGGCTCTAGGCACCGGGGAGCTGTTTTTT. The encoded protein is CASSPGKGALGTGELFF.

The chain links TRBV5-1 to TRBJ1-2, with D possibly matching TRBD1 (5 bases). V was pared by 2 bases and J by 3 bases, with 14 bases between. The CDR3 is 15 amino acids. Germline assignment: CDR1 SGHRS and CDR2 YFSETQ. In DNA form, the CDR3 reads TGCGCCAGCAGCTTCGGCGGGGCAAGGGACTATGGCTACACCTTC. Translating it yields CASSFGGARDYGYTF. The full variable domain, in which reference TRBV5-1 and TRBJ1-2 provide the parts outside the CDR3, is KAGVTQTPRYLIKTRGQQVTLSCSPISGHRSVSWYQQTPGQGLQFLFEYFSETQRNKGNFPGRFSGRQFSNSRSEMNVSTLELGDSALYLCASSFGGARDYGYTFGSGTRLTVV.

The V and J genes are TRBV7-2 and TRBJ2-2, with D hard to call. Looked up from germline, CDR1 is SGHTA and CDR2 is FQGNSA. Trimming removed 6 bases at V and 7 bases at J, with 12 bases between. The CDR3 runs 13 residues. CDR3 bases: TGTGCCAGCAGTTTCTGGAGAAACGGGGAGCTGTTTTTT. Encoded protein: CASSFWRNGELFF.

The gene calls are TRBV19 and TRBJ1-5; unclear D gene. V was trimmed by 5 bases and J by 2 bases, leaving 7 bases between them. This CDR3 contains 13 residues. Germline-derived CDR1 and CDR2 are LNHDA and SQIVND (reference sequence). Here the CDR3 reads CASSLSGNQPQHF. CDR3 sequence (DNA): TGTGCCAGTAGTTTATCGGGCAATCAGCCCCAGCATTTT.

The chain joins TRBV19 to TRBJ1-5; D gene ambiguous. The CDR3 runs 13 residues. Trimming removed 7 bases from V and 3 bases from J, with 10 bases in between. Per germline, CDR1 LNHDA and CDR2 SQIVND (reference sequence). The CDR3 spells CASTVQPNQPQHF. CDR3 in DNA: TGTGCCAGTACAGTACAGCCCAATCAGCCCCAGCATTTT.

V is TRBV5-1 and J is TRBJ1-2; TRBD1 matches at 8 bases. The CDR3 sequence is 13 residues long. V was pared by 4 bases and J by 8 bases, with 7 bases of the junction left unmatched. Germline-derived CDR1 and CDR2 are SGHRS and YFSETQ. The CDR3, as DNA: TGCGCCAGCAGCCCGGACAGGGCGGAGGGCTACACCTTC. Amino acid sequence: CASSPDRAEGYTF.

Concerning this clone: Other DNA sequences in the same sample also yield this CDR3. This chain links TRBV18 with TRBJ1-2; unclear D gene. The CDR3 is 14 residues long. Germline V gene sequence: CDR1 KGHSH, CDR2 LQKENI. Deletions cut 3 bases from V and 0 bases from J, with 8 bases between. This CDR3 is CASSPPGANYGYTF. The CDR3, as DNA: TGTGCCAGCTCACCCCCGGGAGCTAACTATGGCTACACCTTC.

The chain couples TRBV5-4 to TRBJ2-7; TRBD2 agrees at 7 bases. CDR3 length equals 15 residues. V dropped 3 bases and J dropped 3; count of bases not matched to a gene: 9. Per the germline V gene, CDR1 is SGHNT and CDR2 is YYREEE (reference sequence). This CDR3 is CASSSRGLEGYEQYF. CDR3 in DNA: TGTGCCAGCAGCTCGCGCGGACTAGAAGGCTACGAGCAGTACTTC.

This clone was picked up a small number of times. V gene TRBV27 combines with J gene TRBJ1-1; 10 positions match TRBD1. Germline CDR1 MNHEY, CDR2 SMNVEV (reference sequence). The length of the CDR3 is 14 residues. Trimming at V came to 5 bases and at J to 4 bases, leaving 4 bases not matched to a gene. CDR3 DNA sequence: TGTGCCAGCAGTCGGGACAGGGGCGGCACTGAAGCTTTCTTT. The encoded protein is CASSRDRGGTEAFF.

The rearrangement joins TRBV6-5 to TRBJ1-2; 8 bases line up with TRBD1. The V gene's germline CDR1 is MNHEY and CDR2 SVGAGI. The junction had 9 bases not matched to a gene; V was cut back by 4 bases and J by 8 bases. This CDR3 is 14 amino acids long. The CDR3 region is CASSSGGIGRGYTF. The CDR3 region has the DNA TGTGCCAGCAGTTCAGGGGGCATCGGTCGAGGCTACACCTTC.